The sequence of this T cell receptor (beta chain) was determined in a study of Tregs in tolerant kidney transplant recipients. The nonmyeloablative bone marrow transplants came from related graft donors, with transient mixed chimerism. CD4+CD25+CD127- Tregs, CD4+CD25- non-Tregs, CD4 and CD8 cells were sorted. Findings and caveats of the study: Validation in larger populations is needed because few patients were studied.

The assay was immunoSEQ multiplex PCR, and TCRdb's table has in-frame clones only and misses some. The table records fewer than 55,000 clones, approximately 89% of them present only once. CDR3 length: 15 residues. V shed 3 bases and J shed 0 bases, with 12 bases lying between them. Germline V gene sequence: CDR1 SGDLS, CDR2 YYNGEE. Turning to this clone: Its specificity is unknown.

This receptor was taken from a human patient who received a combined kidney and bone marrow transplant. Certain T cells may be donor cells from the graft. The input for sequencing was CD8+ T cells from blood (PBMCs), taken 12 months after the transplant. The chain links TRBV9 to TRBJ1-1; no firm D call. This chain's CDR3 is CASSANPGLNTEAFF. The CDR3 region has the DNA TGTGCCAGCAGCGCCAACCCTGGCCTGAACACTGAAGCTTTCTTT. The complete variable domain, with remaining parts taken from reference TRBV9 and TRBJ1-1, reads DSGVTQTPKHLITATGQRVTLRCSPRSGDLSVYWYQQSLDQGLQFLIQYYNGEERAKGNILERFSAQQFPDLHSELNLSSLELGDSALYFCASSANPGLNTEAFFGQGTRLTVV.